Each of the 3 T cell receptor beta chains below was sequenced from the same sample in a study of CD8+CD57+ T cells in acquired aplastic anemia. CD8+CD57+ cell expansion, shown by flow cytometry, had occurred in the patients selected for sequencing. The template used for profiling TCR beta VDJ and CDR3 was genomic DNA. One entry per CDR3 protein results from TCRdb running MiXCR on the reads. Of roughly 98,000 distinct CDR3 sequences listed, 55% to 75% were seen once; the top ten hold about 62%. The specimen was sorted CD4+, CD8+, or CD8+CD57+ T cells (not recorded which) from PBMCs. Receptors were obtained from a human donor with aplastic anemia.

The chain has TRBV4-2 and TRBJ2-1; perhaps TRBD2 as D (7 bases). CDR1 and CDR2 (germline): LGHNA, YNFKEQ. Trimming pared 1 base from V and 4 bases from J, leaving 11 bases between. CDR3 length: 15 amino acids. CDR3 sequence (DNA): TGTGCCAGCAGCCAAGGGGGGGGGCCATACAATGAGCAGTTCTTC. Protein product: CASSQGGGPYNEQFF.

The chain uses TRBV29-1 and TRBJ1-3, with TRBD1 as a possible D gene (5 bases). The V gene lost 4 bases and the J gene lost 4 bases, with 11 bases spanning the gap. CDR1 is SQVTM and CDR2 is ANQGSEA in the germline V gene. The CDR3 covers 13 residues. CDR3 loop: CSVAKDIGNTIYF. DNA for the CDR3: TGCAGCGTTGCCAAGGACATAGGAAACACCATATATTTT.

V usage is TRBV10-3 and J usage is TRBJ1-5; D gene uncertain. Germline V gene data show CDR1 as ENHRY and CDR2 as SYGVKD. V shed 2 bases and J shed 3 bases, with 14 bases lying between them. This CDR3 is built from 16 residues. The CDR3 DNA is TGTGCCATCAGTGAGACGGACGGCCAAATCAATCAGCCCCAGCATTTT. Amino acids: CAISETDGQINQPQHF.